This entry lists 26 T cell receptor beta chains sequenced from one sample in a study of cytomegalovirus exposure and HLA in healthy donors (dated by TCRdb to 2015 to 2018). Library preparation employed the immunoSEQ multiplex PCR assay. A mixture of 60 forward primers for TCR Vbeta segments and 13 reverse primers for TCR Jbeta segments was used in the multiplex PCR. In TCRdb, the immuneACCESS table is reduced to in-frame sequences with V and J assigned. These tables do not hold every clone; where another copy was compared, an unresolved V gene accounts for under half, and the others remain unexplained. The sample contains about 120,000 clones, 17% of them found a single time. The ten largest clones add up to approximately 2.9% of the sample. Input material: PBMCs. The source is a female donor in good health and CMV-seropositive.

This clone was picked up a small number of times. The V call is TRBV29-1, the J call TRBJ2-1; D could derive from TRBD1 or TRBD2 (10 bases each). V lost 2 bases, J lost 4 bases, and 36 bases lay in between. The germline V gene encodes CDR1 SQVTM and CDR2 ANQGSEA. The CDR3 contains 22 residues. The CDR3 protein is CSVEMGQGRNLFGLAEYNEQFF. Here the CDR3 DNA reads TGCAGCGTTGAAATGGGACAGGGGCGCAACTTGTTCGGACTAGCGGAGTACAATGAGCAGTTCTTC.

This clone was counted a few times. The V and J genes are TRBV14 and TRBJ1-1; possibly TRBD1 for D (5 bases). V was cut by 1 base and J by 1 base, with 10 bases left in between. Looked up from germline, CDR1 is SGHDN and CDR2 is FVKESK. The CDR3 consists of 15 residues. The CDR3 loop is CASSQVGLGNTEAFF. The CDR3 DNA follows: TGTGCCAGCAGCCAAGTGGGGCTAGGGAACACTGAAGCTTTCTTT.

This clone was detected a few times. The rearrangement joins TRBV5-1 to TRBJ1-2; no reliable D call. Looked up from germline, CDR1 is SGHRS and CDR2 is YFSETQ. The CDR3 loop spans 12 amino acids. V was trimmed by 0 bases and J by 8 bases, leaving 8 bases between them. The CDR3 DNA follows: TGCGCCAGCAGCTTGGCGATGGAGGGCTACACCTTC. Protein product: CASSLAMEGYTF.

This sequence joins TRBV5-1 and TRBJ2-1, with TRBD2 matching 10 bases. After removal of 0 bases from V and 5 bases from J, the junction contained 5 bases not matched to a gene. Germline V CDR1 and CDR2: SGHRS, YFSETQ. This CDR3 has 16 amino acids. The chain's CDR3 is CASSLVASGRHNEQFF. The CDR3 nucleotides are TGCGCCAGCAGCTTGGTTGCTAGCGGGAGACACAATGAGCAGTTCTTC. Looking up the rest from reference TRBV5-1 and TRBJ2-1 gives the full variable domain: KAGVTQTPRYLIKTRGQQVTLSCSPISGHRSVSWYQQTPGQGLQFLFEYFSETQRNKGNFPGRFSGRQFSNSRSEMNVSTLELGDSALYLCASSLVASGRHNEQFFGPGTRLTVL.

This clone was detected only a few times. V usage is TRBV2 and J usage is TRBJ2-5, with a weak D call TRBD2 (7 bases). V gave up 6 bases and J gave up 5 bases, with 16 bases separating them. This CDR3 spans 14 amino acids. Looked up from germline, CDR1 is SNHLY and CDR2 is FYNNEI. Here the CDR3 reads CASSPSGGGETQYF. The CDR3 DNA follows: TGTGCCAGCAGCCCTTCGGGGGGCGGGGAGACCCAGTACTTC. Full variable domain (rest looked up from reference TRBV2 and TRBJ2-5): EPEVTQTPSHQVTQMGQEVILRCVPISNHLYFYWYRQILGQKVEFLVSFYNNEISEKSEIFDDQFSVERPDGSNFTLKIRSTKLEDSAMYFCASSPSGGGETQYFGPGTRLLVL.

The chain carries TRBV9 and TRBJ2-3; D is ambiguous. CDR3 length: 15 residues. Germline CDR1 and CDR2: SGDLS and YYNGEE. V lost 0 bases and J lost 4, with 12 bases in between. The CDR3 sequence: CASSVGFGFADTQYF. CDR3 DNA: TGTGCCAGCAGCGTAGGATTTGGCTTCGCAGATACGCAGTATTTT.

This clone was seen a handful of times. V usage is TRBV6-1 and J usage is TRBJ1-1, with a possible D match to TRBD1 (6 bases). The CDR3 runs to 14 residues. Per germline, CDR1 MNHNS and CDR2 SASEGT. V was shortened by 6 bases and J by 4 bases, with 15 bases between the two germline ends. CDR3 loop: CASRQFRGPTEAFF. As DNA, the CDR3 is TGTGCCAGCAGGCAATTCAGGGGTCCCACTGAAGCTTTCTTT.

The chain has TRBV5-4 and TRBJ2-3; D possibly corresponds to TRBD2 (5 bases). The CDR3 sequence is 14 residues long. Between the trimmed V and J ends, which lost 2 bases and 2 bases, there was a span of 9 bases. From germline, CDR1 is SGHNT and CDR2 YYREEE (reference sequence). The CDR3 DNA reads TGTGCCAGCAGCTTACAGCGGTACACAGATACGCAGTATTTT. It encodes CASSLQRYTDTQYF.

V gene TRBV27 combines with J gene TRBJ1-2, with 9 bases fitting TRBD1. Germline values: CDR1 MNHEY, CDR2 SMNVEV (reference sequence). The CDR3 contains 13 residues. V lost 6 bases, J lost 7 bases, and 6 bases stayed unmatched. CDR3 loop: CASRDRGGGGYTF. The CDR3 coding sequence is TGTGCCAGCAGGGACAGGGGCGGTGGTGGCTACACCTTC.

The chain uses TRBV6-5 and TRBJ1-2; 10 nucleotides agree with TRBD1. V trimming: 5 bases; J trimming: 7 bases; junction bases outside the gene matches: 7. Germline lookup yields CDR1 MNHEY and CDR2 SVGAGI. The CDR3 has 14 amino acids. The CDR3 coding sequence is TGTGCCAGCAGTCAACTTCGGACAGGGGGTGGCTACACCTTC. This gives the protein CASSQLRTGGGYTF.

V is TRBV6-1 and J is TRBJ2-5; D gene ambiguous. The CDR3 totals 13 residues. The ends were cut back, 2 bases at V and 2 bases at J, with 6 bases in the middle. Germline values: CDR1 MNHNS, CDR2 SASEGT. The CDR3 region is CASSEQVQETQYF. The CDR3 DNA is TGTGCCAGCAGTGAACAGGTTCAAGAGACCCAGTACTTC.

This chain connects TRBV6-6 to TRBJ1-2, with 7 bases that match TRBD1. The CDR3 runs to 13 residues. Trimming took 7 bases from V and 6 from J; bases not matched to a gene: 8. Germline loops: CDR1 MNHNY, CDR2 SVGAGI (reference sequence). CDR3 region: CASTLDRRNGYTF. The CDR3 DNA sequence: TGTGCCAGCACCTTGGACAGGAGGAATGGCTACACCTTC.

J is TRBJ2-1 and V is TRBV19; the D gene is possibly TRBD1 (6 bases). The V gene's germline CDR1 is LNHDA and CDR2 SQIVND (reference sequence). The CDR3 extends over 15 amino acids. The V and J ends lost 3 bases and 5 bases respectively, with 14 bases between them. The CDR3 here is CASSILAGENNEQFF. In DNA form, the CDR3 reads TGTGCCAGTAGTATTTTGGCAGGGGAGAACAATGAGCAGTTCTTC.

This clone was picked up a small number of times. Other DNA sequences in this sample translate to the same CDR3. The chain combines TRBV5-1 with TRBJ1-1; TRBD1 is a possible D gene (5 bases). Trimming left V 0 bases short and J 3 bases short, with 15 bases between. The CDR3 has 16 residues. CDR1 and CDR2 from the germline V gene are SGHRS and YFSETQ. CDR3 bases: TGCGCCAGCAGCTTGGTATTGGGGGGGAGGGACACTGAAGCTTTCTTT. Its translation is CASSLVLGGRDTEAFF.

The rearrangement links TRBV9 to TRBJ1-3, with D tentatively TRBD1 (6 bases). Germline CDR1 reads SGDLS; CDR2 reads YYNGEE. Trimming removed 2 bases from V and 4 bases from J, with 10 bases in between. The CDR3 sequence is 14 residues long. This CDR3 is CASSVTGTGNTIYF. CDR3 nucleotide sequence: TGTGCCAGCAGCGTTACCGGGACAGGAAACACCATATATTTT.

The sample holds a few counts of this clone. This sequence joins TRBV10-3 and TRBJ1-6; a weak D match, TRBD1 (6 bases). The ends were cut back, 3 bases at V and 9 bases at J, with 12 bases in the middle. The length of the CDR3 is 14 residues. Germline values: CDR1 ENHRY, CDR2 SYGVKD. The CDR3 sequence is CAISDKGVASPLHF. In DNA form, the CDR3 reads TGTGCCATCAGTGACAAGGGGGTGGCTTCACCCCTCCACTTT.

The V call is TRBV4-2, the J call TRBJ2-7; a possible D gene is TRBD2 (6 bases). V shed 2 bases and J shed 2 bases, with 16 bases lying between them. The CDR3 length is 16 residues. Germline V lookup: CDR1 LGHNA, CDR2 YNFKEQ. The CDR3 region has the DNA TGTGCCAGCAGCCAATTTTTGGGGACTTCCACCTACGAGCAGTACTTC. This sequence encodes CASSQFLGTSTYEQYF.

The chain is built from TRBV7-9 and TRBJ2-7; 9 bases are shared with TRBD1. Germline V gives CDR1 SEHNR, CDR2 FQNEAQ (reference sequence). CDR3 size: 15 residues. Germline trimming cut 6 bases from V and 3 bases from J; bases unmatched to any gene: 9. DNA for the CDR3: TGTGCCAGCAGTTTCGGACAGGGGATCTACTACGAGCAGTACTTC. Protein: CASSFGQGIYYEQYF.

CDR3 residues: CASSLSPWGGQETQYF. The CDR3 DNA reads TGTGCCAGCAGTTTATCGCCCTGGGGGGGCCAAGAGACCCAGTACTTC. The chain uses TRBV27 and TRBJ2-5, with 7 bases identical to TRBD2. This CDR3 is 16 amino acids long. With V trimmed by 0 bases and J by 1 base, 5 bases remained unmatched. Germline CDR1 and CDR2: MNHEY and SMNVEV (reference sequence).

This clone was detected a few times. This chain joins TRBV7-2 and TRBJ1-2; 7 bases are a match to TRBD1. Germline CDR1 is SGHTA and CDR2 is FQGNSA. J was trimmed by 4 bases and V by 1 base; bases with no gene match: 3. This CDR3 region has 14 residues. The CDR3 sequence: CASSLGQGGYGYTF. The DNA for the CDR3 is TGTGCCAGCAGCTTAGGACAGGGTGGCTATGGCTACACCTTC.

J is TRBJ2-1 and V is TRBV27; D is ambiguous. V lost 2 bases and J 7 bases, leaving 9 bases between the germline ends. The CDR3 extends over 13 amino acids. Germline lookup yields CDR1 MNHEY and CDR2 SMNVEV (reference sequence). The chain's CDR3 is CASSLLQDNEQFF. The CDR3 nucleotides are TGTGCCAGCAGTTTACTCCAGGATAATGAGCAGTTCTTC.

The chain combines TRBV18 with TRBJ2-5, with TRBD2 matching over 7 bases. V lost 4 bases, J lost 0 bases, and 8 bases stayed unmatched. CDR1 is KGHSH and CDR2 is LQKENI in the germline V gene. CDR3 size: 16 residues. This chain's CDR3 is CASSRGGVMYQETQYF. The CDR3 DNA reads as TGTGCCAGCTCACGGGGAGGGGTGATGTACCAAGAGACCCAGTACTTC.

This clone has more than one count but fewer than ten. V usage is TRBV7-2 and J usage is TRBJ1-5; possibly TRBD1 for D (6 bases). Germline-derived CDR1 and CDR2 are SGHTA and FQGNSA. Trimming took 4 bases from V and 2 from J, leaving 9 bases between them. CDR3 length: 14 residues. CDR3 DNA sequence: TGTGCCAGCAGCTCGCAGGGGCGCAATCAGCCCCAGCATTTT. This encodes CASSSQGRNQPQHF.

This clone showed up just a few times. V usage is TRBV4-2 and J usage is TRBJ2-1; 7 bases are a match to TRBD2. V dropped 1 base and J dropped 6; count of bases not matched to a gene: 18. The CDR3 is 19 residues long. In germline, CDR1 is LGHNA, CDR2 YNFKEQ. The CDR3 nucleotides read TGTGCCAGCAGCCAAGTAAGCGGCAGAAGAGCGGGGCCATTCAATGAGCAGTTCTTC. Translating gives CASSQVSGRRAGPFNEQFF.

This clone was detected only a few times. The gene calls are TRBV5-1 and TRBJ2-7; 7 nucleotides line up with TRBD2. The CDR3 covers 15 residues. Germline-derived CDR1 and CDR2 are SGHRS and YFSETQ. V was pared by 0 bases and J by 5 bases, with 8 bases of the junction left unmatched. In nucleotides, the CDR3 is TGCGCCAGCAGCTTGGCGGGGTGGGGAGGGAACGAGCAGTACTTC. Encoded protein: CASSLAGWGGNEQYF.

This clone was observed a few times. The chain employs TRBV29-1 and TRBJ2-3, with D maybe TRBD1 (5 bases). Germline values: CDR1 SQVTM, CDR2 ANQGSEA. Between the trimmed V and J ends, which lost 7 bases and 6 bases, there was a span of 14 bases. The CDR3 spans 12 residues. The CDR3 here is CSGRVFADTQYF. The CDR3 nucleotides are TGCAGCGGCAGGGTTTTTGCGGATACGCAGTATTTT.